The 5 T cell receptor beta chains below all came from one sample that was sequenced in a study of T cell responses to AZD1222 COVID-19 vaccine. Generated by immunoSEQ multiplex PCR, the TCRdb table keeps only in-frame clones and is missing some. The data hold 140,000 or so clones, with about 89% observed a single time. The sample consisted of peripheral blood, taken 28 days after the second dose of the MenACWY control vaccine. The receptor source for this set is an adult who received the MenACWY meningococcal vaccine as a control.

The chain recombines TRBV7-2 with TRBJ2-1; 12 bases are shared with TRBD2. This CDR3 spans 17 amino acids. The germline V gene has CDR1 SGHTA and CDR2 FQGNSA. V trimming: 4 bases; J trimming: 5 bases; junction bases outside the gene matches: 9. The CDR3 coding sequence is TGTGCCAGCAGCTCTCTAGCGGGAGGGACCCGGAACAATGAGCAGTTCTTC. This sequence encodes CASSSLAGGTRNNEQFF.

The rearrangement links TRBV19 to TRBJ2-5, with 7 bases lining up with TRBD1. The CDR3 runs to 16 residues. The germline CDR1 and CDR2 sequences are LNHDA and SQIVND (reference sequence). The V and J ends lost 6 bases and 5 bases, in that order; junction bases with no gene match: 15. The CDR3 here is CASRSIVGGRGETQYF. DNA of the CDR3: TGTGCCAGTAGAAGTATTGTGGGCGGCAGGGGGGAGACCCAGTACTTC. The whole variable domain, filled in from reference TRBV19 and TRBJ2-5, reads DGGITQSPKYLFRKEGQNVTLSCEQNLNHDAMYWYRQDPGQGLRLIYYSQIVNDFQKGDIAEGYSVSREKKESFPLTVTSAQKNPTAFYLCASRSIVGGRGETQYFGPGTRLLVL.

This chain uses TRBV20-1 with TRBJ1-6, with 7 bases matching TRBD1. The J segment lost 8 bases and the V segment lost 3 bases, leaving 7 bases of the junction unmatched. The length of the CDR3 is 14 residues. Looked up from germline, CDR1 is DFQATT and CDR2 is SNEGSKA (reference sequence). The CDR3 DNA follows: TGCAGTGCTAGTATCGACAGGGAGGATTCACCCCTCCACTTT. This encodes CSASIDREDSPLHF.

The count of this clone is one. This rearrangement joins TRBV15 to TRBJ1-6; 9 nucleotides align to TRBD1. The CDR3 runs 12 residues. CDR1 is LNHNV, CDR2 YYDKDF, per germline (reference sequence). The V gene end was trimmed by 6 bases and the J gene end by 9 bases; junction bases not matched to a gene: 0. The CDR3 reads CATRQGASPLHF. The CDR3 DNA is TGTGCCACCAGACAGGGGGCTTCACCCCTCCACTTT.

The CDR3 coding sequence is TGTGCCAGCAGTTTAGGGACAGGGAAGTCACCCCTCCACTTT. Protein product: CASSLGTGKSPLHF. The V call is TRBV28, the J call TRBJ1-6; 9 positions match TRBD1. The V and J ends lost 2 bases and 10 bases, in that order; junction bases with no gene match: 3. This CDR3 is built from 14 residues. Looked up from germline, CDR1 is MDHEN and CDR2 is SYDVKM.